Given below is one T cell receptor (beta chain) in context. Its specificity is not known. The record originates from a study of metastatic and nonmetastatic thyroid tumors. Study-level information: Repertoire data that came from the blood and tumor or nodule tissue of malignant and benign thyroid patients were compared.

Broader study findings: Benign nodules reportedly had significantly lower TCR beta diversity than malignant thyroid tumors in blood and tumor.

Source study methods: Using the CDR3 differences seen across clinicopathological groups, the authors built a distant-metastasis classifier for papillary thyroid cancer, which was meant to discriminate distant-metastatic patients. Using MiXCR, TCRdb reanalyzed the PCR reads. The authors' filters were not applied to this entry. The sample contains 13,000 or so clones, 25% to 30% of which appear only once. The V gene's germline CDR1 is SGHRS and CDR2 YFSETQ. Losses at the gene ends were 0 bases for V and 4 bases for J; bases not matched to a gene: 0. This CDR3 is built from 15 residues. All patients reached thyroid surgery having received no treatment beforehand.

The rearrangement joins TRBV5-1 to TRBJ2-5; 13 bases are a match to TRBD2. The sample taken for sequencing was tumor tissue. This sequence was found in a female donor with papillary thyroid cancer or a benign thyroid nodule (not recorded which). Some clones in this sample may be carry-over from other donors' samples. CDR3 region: CASSLGTSGGETQYF. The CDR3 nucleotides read TGCGCCAGCAGCTTGGGGACTAGCGGGGGAGAGACCCAGTACTTC.